This note documents a single T cell receptor beta chain sequence. This specimen comes from a study of T cell repertoires in cytomegalovirus infection. The V gene's germline CDR1 is DFQATT and CDR2 SNEGSKA (reference sequence). The CDR3 totals 15 residues. Trimming removed 5 bases at V and 0 bases at J, with 14 bases between. TCRdb ran MiXCR on the reads and lists one entry per CDR3 protein. The repertoire has 270,000 or so distinct CDR3 sequences, about a sixth of them found once; the top ten carry around half. This receptor was obtained from a human donor in good health (CMV status not recorded). Some clones in this sample may be carry-over from other donors' samples. The sequenced sample consisted of CD8+ T cells from PBMCs. The rearrangement links TRBV20-1 to TRBJ1-3; D gene unclear. The CDR3 DNA reads as TGCAGTGCTCGGGAAGACCCATACTCTGGAAACACCATATATTTT. It encodes CSAREDPYSGNTIYF.